The next 18 T cell receptor beta chains were all read from a single sample in a study of T cell repertoires in cytomegalovirus infection. In TCRdb, the reads were re-called with MiXCR into one record per CDR3 protein. The sample records fewer than 950,000 distinct CDR3 sequences, around a third being singletons. These receptors have no identified antigens. The sample here was cultured CD8+ T cells from PBMCs, taken from culture after CMV antigen stimulation. Every receptor here comes from a human donor in good health (CMV status not recorded). Some clones in this sample may be carry-over from other donors' samples.

The rearrangement joins TRBV2 to TRBJ1-3; D is unresolved. The CDR3 totals 15 residues. Trimming took off 8 bases at V and 0 bases at J, with 14 bases between the two ends. CDR1 and CDR2 (germline): SNHLY, FYNNEI. CDR3 in amino acids: CASDSDPSSGNTIYF. DNA of the CDR3: TGTGCCAGCGATTCGGACCCTAGCTCTGGAAACACCATATATTTT.

This clonotype has a handful of counts. V is TRBV6-1 and J is TRBJ2-1, with a tentative D call TRBD1 (5 bases). Deletions cut 4 bases from V and 7 bases from J, with 14 bases between. This CDR3 has 14 residues. From germline, CDR1 is MNHNS and CDR2 SASEGT. The CDR3: CASSVRQGRNEQFF. The DNA of the CDR3 is TGTGCCAGCAGTGTCCGGCAGGGTAGGAATGAGCAGTTCTTC.

The V gene is TRBV28, the J gene TRBJ1-5; TRBD1 agrees at 9 bases. The V gene end was trimmed by 2 bases and the J gene end by 3 bases; junction bases not matched to a gene: 2. Germline loops: CDR1 MDHEN, CDR2 SYDVKM. The CDR3 has 15 residues. The CDR3 sequence: CASSLGQGYNQPQHF. Here the CDR3 DNA reads TGTGCCAGCAGTTTAGGACAGGGGTACAATCAGCCCCAGCATTTT.

This clonotype was found a few times. The chain carries TRBV25-1 and TRBJ1-1, with D hard to call. From germline, CDR1 is MGHDK and CDR2 SYGVNS. The CDR3 covers 12 residues. Trimming shortened V by 0 bases and J by 4 bases, and 3 bases separated the two germline ends. The chain's CDR3 is CASSEYRTEAFF. In nucleotides, the CDR3 is TGTGCCAGCAGTGAATACCGCACTGAAGCTTTCTTT.

In this sample, this clonotype turned up many times. The chain couples TRBV7-8 to TRBJ1-6, with 8 bases lining up with TRBD1. There are 15 residues in the CDR3. The trim removed 6 bases at V and 9 bases at J, leaving 10 bases unmatched. Per the germline V gene, CDR1 is SGHVS and CDR2 is FQNEAQ. CDR3 DNA sequence: TGTGCCAGCAGTCTTTCGACAGGGGAAGGTTCACCCCTCCACTTT. Residues: CASSLSTGEGSPLHF.

This rearrangement joins TRBV7-9 to TRBJ2-6; D is ambiguous. The V gene's germline CDR1 is SEHNR and CDR2 FQNEAQ (reference sequence). This CDR3 region has 17 residues. The germline V and J ends were trimmed by 1 base and 2 bases, with 12 bases remaining between them. CDR3 amino acids: CASSLEYRPTGANVLTF. The CDR3 nucleotides are TGTGCCAGCAGCTTAGAGTATAGGCCCACTGGGGCCAACGTCCTGACTTTC.

This clonotype was recorded a few times. V is TRBV6-5 and J is TRBJ1-6, with a weak D call TRBD1 (5 bases). The CDR3 length is 15 residues. V lost 7 bases and J 4 bases, leaving 14 bases between the germline ends. Germline CDR1 and CDR2: MNHEY and SVGAGI. The CDR3 DNA is TGTGCCAGCACCGTGACAGCACCTTATAATTCACCCCTCCACTTT. Residues: CASTVTAPYNSPLHF.

This clonotype was recorded at least ten times. CDR3 region: CASSFSTVGNTEAFF. The CDR3 nucleotides are TGTGCCAGCAGCTTCTCGACGGTAGGGAACACTGAAGCTTTCTTT. The rearrangement links TRBV7-3 to TRBJ1-1; D remains unclear. V was pared by 3 bases and J by 1 base, with 12 bases between. This CDR3 has 15 amino acids. The germline V gene has CDR1 SGHTA and CDR2 FQGTGA.

This chain uses TRBV7-9 with TRBJ1-1; unclear D gene. The CDR3 contains 15 residues. Trimming removed 5 bases from V and 5 bases from J, with 18 bases in between. Germline V gene lookup returns CDR1 SEHNR and CDR2 FQNEAQ (reference sequence). Written as DNA, the CDR3 is TGTGCCAGCAGCACGCCGTCTGGACCGACGACTGAAGCTTTCTTT. Its translation: CASSTPSGPTTEAFF.

This clonotype was seen once. A read error may explain this, as a much larger clone is one base away. The rearrangement joins TRBV11-3 to TRBJ2-2; D tentatively fits TRBD1 or TRBD2 (5 bases each). V dropped 4 bases and J dropped 3 bases, with 12 bases sitting between them. The CDR3 has 15 amino acids. Per germline, CDR1 SGHNT and CDR2 YENEEA. The CDR3 here is CASSSRGRDTGELFF. In nucleotides, the CDR3 is TGTGCCAGCAGCTCCCGGGGCAGGGACACCGGGGAGCTGTTTTTT.

This clonotype was detected many times. V is TRBV7-8 and J is TRBJ2-3, with TRBD2 matching 13 bases. Germline loops: CDR1 SGHVS, CDR2 FQNEAQ. The CDR3 is 18 amino acids. Trimming removed 5 bases from V and 0 bases from J; junction bases left unmatched: 8. Written as DNA, the CDR3 is TGTGCCAGCAGCCTGGGACTAGCGGGGCGGTCTAGCACAGATACGCAGTATTTT. Its translation: CASSLGLAGRSSTDTQYF.

The chain uses TRBV6-6 and TRBJ2-2; D unclear. The CDR3 is 15 amino acids. Per germline, CDR1 MNHNY and CDR2 SVGAGI (reference sequence). The V end lost 6 bases, the J end lost 2 bases, and 13 bases lay between the germline ends. CDR3 nucleotides: TGTGCCAGCAGCCTAACTCGGGCTAACACCGGGGAGCTGTTTTTT. It codes for CASSLTRANTGELFF.

In DNA, the CDR3 is TGTGCCAGCAGCTCGGACATACATGAGCAGTTCTTC. Its translation is CASSSDIHEQFF. The chain combines TRBV7-9 with TRBJ2-1, with D perhaps matching TRBD1 (5 bases). CDR1 is SEHNR, CDR2 FQNEAQ, per germline (reference sequence). Trimming pared 4 bases from V and 8 bases from J, leaving 9 bases between. The CDR3 contains 12 residues.

The chain has TRBV6-5 and TRBJ2-1, with D maybe TRBD2 (6 bases). The V end was cut by 7 bases, the J end by 5 bases, with 12 bases between. In germline, CDR1 is MNHEY, CDR2 SVGAGI. This CDR3 region has 13 residues. CDR3: CASKKGGNNEQFF. The DNA for the CDR3 is TGTGCCAGCAAGAAGGGAGGTAACAATGAGCAGTTCTTC.

The CDR3 DNA is TGTGCCAGTAGTCTAACAGTCTCGAACACTGAAGCTTTCTTT. Translation: CASSLTVSNTEAFF. The chain couples TRBV19 to TRBJ1-1; no clear D. This CDR3 comprises 14 residues. V shed 5 bases and J shed 1 base, with 11 bases lying between them. Germline CDR1 LNHDA, CDR2 SQIVND (reference sequence).

This chain uses TRBV6-5 with TRBJ2-2; D not certain. The V gene's germline CDR1 is MNHEY and CDR2 SVGAGI. V was cut by 2 bases and J by 5 bases, with 6 bases left in between. This CDR3 is built from 13 residues. CDR3 DNA: TGTGCCAGCAGTTACCGGTGGACCGGGGAGCTGTTTTTT. It is translated as CASSYRWTGELFF.

This clonotype was observed at least ten times. The rearrangement joins TRBV7-2 to TRBJ2-1, with D tentatively TRBD1 or TRBD2 (7 bases each). V was cut by 1 base and J by 8 bases, with 15 bases left in between. CDR3 length: 15 residues. Germline CDR1 reads SGHTA; CDR2 reads FQGNSA. The CDR3 DNA follows: TGTGCCAGCAGCTTAGGCGTAGGGAGGGGGCATGAGCAGTTCTTC. It translates to CASSLGVGRGHEQFF.

This clonotype appeared a few times. The chain combines TRBV19 with TRBJ2-1; D possibly matches TRBD1 or TRBD2 (5 bases each). V was pared by 5 bases and J by 10 bases, with 21 bases between. Germline V gene data show CDR1 as LNHDA and CDR2 as SQIVND (reference sequence). The CDR3 runs 15 residues. DNA of the CDR3: TGTGCCAGTAGTCCCCCGGGACGGCCCTACGACGAGCAGTTCTTC. Its protein product is CASSPPGRPYDEQFF.